These T cell receptor beta chains were read from a single sample in a study of blood T cell repertoires in COVID-19. Produced via immunoSEQ multiplex PCR; TCRdb's table is partial and in-frame only. This sample carries a few hundred thousand clones, approximately 89% of them seen once, and the ten largest clones take less than 3%. Input material: PBMCs or T cells enriched from blood (not recorded which). The source is a woman aged 50 to 60 who had been exposed to COVID-19. Each CDR3 is given with its conserved first and last residue.

v_gene | CDR3aa
TRBV2 | CASSEWGVGSGELFF
TRBV15 | CATSRDRGRDRDYTF
TRBV5-1 | CASSLGPGVQETQYF
TRBV2 | CASSELSRGSNEQYF
TRBV28 | CASSQTGTGRREQYF
TRBV5-1 | CASSAGTGIYEQYF
TRBV4-1 | CASSLSGGNTGELFF
TRBV5-4 | CASSVAGGSNSPLHF
TRBV19 | CASSIAGTKNIQYF
TRBV28 | CASSRTRGRTYEQYF
TRBV11-3 | CASSSGGSSYNEQFF
TRBV5-1 | CASSLGTSGDIQYF
TRBV27 | CASSPATGMNTEAFF
TRBV18 | CASSPVQARETQYF
TRBV27 | CASSLLLAASTDTQYF
TRBV7-9 | CASSLAGVLGEKLFF
TRBV18 | CASSPITGQGSYEQYF
TRBV9 | CASSGTGHRGTDTQYF
TRBV27 | CASSPVNSNQPQHF
TRBV30 | CAWTDRGNTIYF
TRBV15 | CATSGRQGSNTGELFF
TRBV4-1 | CASSHRRDRGASGYTF
TRBV10-3 | CAISDGTGANNEKLFF
TRBV30 | CAWSEGQRHNGYTF
TRBV6-5 | CASSYSDSSNQPQHF
TRBV5-1 | CASRIAGSQETQYF
TRBV7-9 | CASSTEGQGRETQYF
TRBV11-2 | CASSLAGNYGYTF
TRBV4-2 | CASSPPVGQPQHF
TRBV28 | CASSLMHGQGAGYTF
TRBV20-1 | CSASRQGVTQYF
TRBV7-9 | CASNSLSGNTIYF
TRBV5-1 | CASSLTSGGYNEQFF
TRBV5-4 | CASSPGPGLALTDTQYF
TRBV19 | CASSLGTSGGNEQFF
TRBV3-1/TRBV3-2 | CASSQVGEGALGGSGWGCQPQHF
TRBV5-1 | CASSIEGAGANVLTF
TRBV3-1/TRBV3-2 | CASSQVGQGIYEQYF
TRBV5-1 | CASSLDSGVGYTEAFF
TRBV18 | CASSPNRDYNSPLHF
TRBV6-6 | CASSPGTGFRRENTEAFF
TRBV3-1/TRBV3-2 | CASSQGGDQPQHF
TRBV6-5 | CASSPQGANDYGYTF
TRBV7-8 | CASSVQGGTTYEQYF
TRBV6-5 | CASSPGQVNEKLFF